Each of the 25 T cell receptor beta chains below was sequenced from the same sample in a study of blood T cell repertoires in COVID-19. Clones were sequenced by immunoSEQ multiplex PCR, and TCRdb holds only the in-frame ones, with some missing. Of 65,000 to 85,000 clones detected, about nine tenths appear once; the ten largest clones hold 11%. The specimen sequenced was peripheral blood. These receptor sequences come from a woman aged 18-30 years with acute or convalescent COVID-19.

The chain employs TRBV20-1 and TRBJ2-7; 9 bases align to TRBD2. There are 13 residues in the CDR3. Germline trimming cut 3 bases from V and 6 bases from J; bases unmatched to any gene: 6. Germline CDR1 is DFQATT and CDR2 is SNEGSKA (reference sequence). CDR3 in amino acids: CSASGGGAFEQYF. The CDR3 DNA follows: TGCAGTGCTAGTGGCGGGGGGGCATTCGAGCAGTACTTC.

This chain links TRBV6-6 with TRBJ1-1; perhaps TRBD1 as D (6 bases). V was clipped by 9 bases and J by 5 bases, with 10 bases between them. The CDR3 has 11 residues. From germline, CDR1 is MNHNY and CDR2 SVGAGI (reference sequence). The CDR3 here is CASSTGTEAFF. In DNA form, the CDR3 reads TGTGCCAGTTCAACAGGGACTGAAGCTTTCTTT.

The chain employs TRBV29-1 and TRBJ1-2; TRBD1 matches 7 bases. CDR1 is SQVTM and CDR2 is ANQGSEA in the germline V gene. V shed 4 bases and J 3 bases; nucleotides not matched to a gene: 5. The CDR3 sequence is 13 residues long. CDR3 loop: CSVGTGQYYGYTF. CDR3 nucleotide sequence: TGCAGCGTTGGAACGGGACAGTACTATGGCTACACCTTC.

The chain links TRBV4-3 to TRBJ1-1, with 7 bases fitting TRBD1. After removal of 0 bases from V and 4 bases from J, the junction contained 8 bases not matched to a gene. This CDR3 comprises 16 residues. In germline, CDR1 is LGHNA, CDR2 YSLEER. CDR3 region: CASSQETARGVTEAFF. CDR3 bases: TGCGCCAGCAGCCAAGAGACCGCCAGGGGGGTCACTGAAGCTTTCTTT.

The chain employs TRBV19 and TRBJ1-5; TRBD1 aligns across 9 bases. The germline gives CDR1 LNHDA, CDR2 SQIVND (reference sequence). The CDR3 is 15 amino acids. J lost 4 bases, V lost 5 bases, and 6 bases had no gene match. Here the CDR3 reads CASSWGQGVNQPQHF. CDR3 nucleotide sequence: TGTGCCAGTAGTTGGGGACAGGGAGTTAATCAGCCCCAGCATTTT. The complete variable domain, with remaining parts taken from reference TRBV19 and TRBJ1-5, reads DGGITQSPKYLFRKEGQNVTLSCEQNLNHDAMYWYRQDPGQGLRLIYYSQIVNDFQKGDIAEGYSVSREKKESFPLTVTSAQKNPTAFYLCASSWGQGVNQPQHFGDGTRLSIL.

The chain has TRBV10-2 and TRBJ1-6; possible D gene TRBD1, 5 bases. The CDR3 contains 15 residues. The germline V and J ends were trimmed by 3 bases and 9 bases, with 15 bases remaining between them. Germline V gene sequence: CDR1 WSHSY, CDR2 SAAADI. The CDR3 DNA sequence: TGCGCCAGCAGTGACCCCCAGGGTTGGGCTTCACCCCTCCACTTT. The encoded protein is CASSDPQGWASPLHF.

The genes are TRBV23-1 and TRBJ2-3, with TRBD2 as a possible D gene (6 bases). TRBV23-1 is known as an ORF, though its function is uncertain. The CDR3 length is 16 residues. Trimming pared 4 bases from V and 0 bases from J, leaving 14 bases between. The CDR3 region is CASSRPKGTSTDTQYF. The DNA of the CDR3 is TGCGCCAGCAGTCGGCCCAAGGGGACTAGCACAGATACGCAGTATTTT.

This chain uses TRBV6-6 with TRBJ2-7; no clear D. Per the germline V gene, CDR1 is MNHNY and CDR2 is SVGAGI (reference sequence). V was trimmed by 5 bases and J by 1 base, leaving 3 bases between them. This CDR3 has 11 amino acids. The CDR3 nucleotides read TGTGCCAGCAGTCCATCCTACGAGCAGTACTTC. As protein: CASSPSYEQYF.

The chain joins TRBV5-6 to TRBJ1-5, with 7 bases matching TRBD1. V lost 2 bases and J lost 7; bases outside the gene matches: 3. Germline loops: CDR1 SGHDT, CDR2 YYEEEE. The CDR3 contains 13 residues. CDR3 loop: CASSLGGRQPQHF. As DNA, the CDR3 is TGTGCCAGCAGCTTAGGGGGCCGGCAGCCCCAGCATTTT.

This chain uses TRBV18 with TRBJ1-6, with 11 bases that match TRBD1. The germline CDR1 and CDR2 sequences are KGHSH and LQKENI. The CDR3 sequence is 15 residues long. Losses at the gene ends were 5 bases for V and 7 bases for J; bases not matched to a gene: 4. This chain's CDR3 is CASSTGQGANSPLHF. CDR3 DNA: TGTGCCAGCTCAACCGGACAGGGGGCGAATTCACCCCTCCACTTT.

The V and J genes are TRBV4-1 and TRBJ2-5; 15 nucleotides agree with TRBD2. The CDR3 contains 19 residues. Germline assignment: CDR1 MGHRA and CDR2 YSYEKL. Germline trimming cut 3 bases from V and 4 bases from J; bases unmatched to any gene: 12. This CDR3 reads CASSQRGLAGGARAETQYF. The DNA for the CDR3 is TGCGCCAGCAGCCAGAGGGGACTAGCGGGGGGCGCCCGGGCAGAGACCCAGTACTTC.

The rearrangement links TRBV5-8 to TRBJ2-2, with unresolved D. Germline V CDR1 and CDR2: SGHTS, YDEGEE. CDR3 length: 16 amino acids. The V end was cut by 1 base, the J end by 2 bases, with 12 bases between. The CDR3 DNA is TGTGCCAGCAGCTTGCGCGCTTCGATCAACACCGGGGAGCTGTTTTTT. As protein: CASSLRASINTGELFF.

The chain combines TRBV10-2 with TRBJ2-5; D gene ambiguous. There are 18 residues in the CDR3. V lost 7 bases to trimming and J lost 5 bases, with 29 bases between them. Germline V gene sequence: CDR1 WSHSY, CDR2 SAAADI. The CDR3 reads CASNTAPTTSTATETQYF. CDR3 DNA: TGCGCCAGCAATACCGCACCGACGACTTCCACCGCAACGGAGACCCAGTACTTC.

The chain joins TRBV7-6 to TRBJ2-5; D is unresolved. V was shortened by 3 bases and J by 2 bases, with 7 bases between the two germline ends. The V gene's germline CDR1 is SGHVS and CDR2 FNYEAQ. The CDR3 extends over 13 amino acids. This chain's CDR3 is CASSFLFQETQYF. The CDR3 nucleotides are TGTGCCAGCAGCTTTTTATTTCAAGAGACCCAGTACTTC. The whole variable domain, remainder taken from reference TRBV7-6 and TRBJ2-5, is GAGVSQSPRYKVTKRGQDVALRCDPISGHVSLYWYRQALGQGPEFLTYFNYEAQQDKSGLPNDRFSAERPEGSISTLTIQRTEQRDSAMYRCASSFLFQETQYFGPGTRLLVL.

This sequence joins TRBV10-2 and TRBJ1-6; 9 bases agree with TRBD1. V lost 6 bases and J lost 6; bases outside the gene matches: 6. Germline V gene sequence: CDR1 WSHSY, CDR2 SAAADI. The CDR3 spans 15 residues. CDR3 sequence: CASRDRTGANSPLHF. CDR3 DNA sequence: TGCGCCAGCAGGGACCGGACAGGGGCTAATTCACCCCTCCACTTT.

As DNA, the CDR3 is TGTGCCAGTAGTACGGGAGGGACAGCCTACACTGAAGCTTTCTTT. It codes for CASSTGGTAYTEAFF. The chain employs TRBV19 and TRBJ1-1; 7 bases map to TRBD1. Germline V gene data show CDR1 as LNHDA and CDR2 as SQIVND (reference sequence). The CDR3 is 15 amino acids. J gave up 3 bases and V 4 bases, and 8 bases lay outside the gene matches.

V and J are TRBV14 and TRBJ2-7; 9 bases map to TRBD1. The germline V gene has CDR1 SGHDN and CDR2 FVKESK. V shed 5 bases and J 3 bases; nucleotides not matched to a gene: 11. The CDR3 is made up of 16 amino acids. CDR3 nucleotide sequence: TGTGCCAGCAGCAAAGGACAGGGGCACAATCTCTACGAGCAGTACTTC. This translates into CASSKGQGHNLYEQYF.

The chain has TRBV27 and TRBJ2-3, with 14 bases identical to TRBD2. The ends lost 4 bases at V and 8 bases at J; junction bases unmatched: 11. Germline V gene data show CDR1 as MNHEY and CDR2 as SMNVEV (reference sequence). This CDR3 contains 17 residues. The DNA for the CDR3 is TGTGCCAGCAGTTCTCGGGGACTAGCGGGAGAGACGGTTACGCAGTATTTT. Translation gives CASSSRGLAGETVTQYF.

The chain combines TRBV2 with TRBJ1-1; 7 bases line up with TRBD1. The CDR3 runs to 17 residues. Trimming cost V 7 bases and J 0 bases; bases outside gene matches: 14. The germline CDR1 and CDR2 sequences are SNHLY and FYNNEI. CDR3 nucleotides: TGTGCCAGCAAAGGGACAGCGCAAAGGGTGGTGAACACTGAAGCTTTCTTT. Its translation is CASKGTAQRVVNTEAFF.

The genes are TRBV7-2 and TRBJ2-1, with 7 nucleotides matching TRBD1. CDR1 SGHTA and CDR2 FQGNSA come from the germline V gene. This CDR3 region has 16 residues. Losses at the gene ends were 4 bases for V and 12 bases for J; bases not matched to a gene: 18. DNA for the CDR3: TGTGCCAGCAGCTACGAACCGGGACAGTCTTCCCTCGGGCAGTTCTTC. This translates into CASSYEPGQSSLGQFF.

The chain links TRBV11-2 to TRBJ2-7; TRBD2 agrees at 8 bases. V dropped 1 base and J dropped 1; count of bases not matched to a gene: 3. The CDR3 covers 15 residues. Per the germline V gene, CDR1 is SGHAT and CDR2 is FQNNGV. The CDR3 region has the DNA TGTGCCAGCAGCTTAGGCGGGGGGATTTCCTACGAGCAGTACTTC. Protein sequence: CASSLGGGISYEQYF.

The chain carries TRBV28 and TRBJ1-3, with TRBD1 identical over 9 bases. J lost 3 bases, V lost 6 bases, and 6 bases had no gene match. In germline, CDR1 is MDHEN, CDR2 SYDVKM. The CDR3 is 15 residues long. In DNA, the CDR3 is TGTGCCAGCAGAATGACAGGGGGACTTGGAAACACCATATATTTT. Translation gives CASRMTGGLGNTIYF.

This chain links TRBV12-5 with TRBJ2-1; 8 bases match TRBD2. The CDR3 totals 14 residues. Germline assignment: CDR1 LGHNT and CDR2 FRNRAP. With 6 bases clipped from V and 9 bases from J, the junction kept 10 bases outside the gene matches. CDR3 nucleotide sequence: TGTGCTAGTGGAAACGGACTAGCAATCGGTGAGCAGTTCTTC. As protein: CASGNGLAIGEQFF. Combining the CDR3 with reference TRBV12-5 and TRBJ2-1 gives the whole variable domain DARVTQTPRHKVTEMGQEVTMRCQPILGHNTVFWYRQTMMQGLELLAYFRNRAPLDDSGMPKDRFSAEMPDATLATLKIQPSEPRDSAVYFCASGNGLAIGEQFFGPGTRLTVL.

The gene calls are TRBV7-2 and TRBJ2-3; 7 nucleotides align to TRBD2. V lost 5 bases to trimming and J lost 10 bases; unmatched junction nucleotides: 9. CDR1 SGHTA and CDR2 FQGNSA come from the germline V gene. The CDR3 totals 13 residues. CDR3: CASSPSGTNPQYF. CDR3 DNA: TGTGCCAGCAGCCCCTCAGGGACTAATCCGCAGTATTTT.

V gene TRBV4-3 combines with J gene TRBJ2-1; TRBD2 aligns across 13 bases. The CDR3 sequence is 16 residues long. Germline values: CDR1 LGHNA, CDR2 YSLEER. V gave up 5 bases and J gave up 4 bases; unmatched junction bases: 5. Here the CDR3 DNA reads TGCGCCAGCAGCAAGGCGACTAGCGGGAGGTACAATGAGCAGTTCTTC. Translated: CASSKATSGRYNEQFF.